These 3 T cell receptor beta chains were sequenced from one sample in a study of blood T cell repertoires in COVID-19. The table came from immunoSEQ multiplex PCR; TCRdb's copy has only in-frame clones and leaves some out. The data contain around 120,000 clones, 79% of them singletons. The sequenced sample was peripheral blood. These receptors were collected from a woman of 80 years or more with acute or convalescent COVID-19.

This sequence joins TRBV11-2 and TRBJ2-1; 10 nucleotides align to TRBD2. This CDR3 is 17 amino acids long. Germline values: CDR1 SGHAT, CDR2 FQNNGV. Unmatched junction bases numbered 19, after V lost 11 bases and J lost 6 bases. This chain's CDR3 is CAARRAGGPLGVNEQFF. The DNA for the CDR3 is TGTGCCGCCCGTAGAGCGGGAGGGCCGTTAGGTGTCAATGAGCAGTTCTTC.

The chain links TRBV10-2 to TRBJ2-5, with TRBD1 matching 8 bases. V gave up 8 bases and J gave up 5 bases; unmatched junction bases: 10. The CDR3 sequence is 14 residues long. Germline-derived CDR1 and CDR2 are WSHSY and SAAADI. The CDR3 DNA sequence: TGCGCCAGCGTCGGCCAGGGGGCGAAGGAGACCCAGTACTTC. As protein: CASVGQGAKETQYF.

This rearrangement joins TRBV3-1 (or the pseudogene TRBV3-2) to TRBJ1-3, with a tentative D call TRBD1 (6 bases). Germline lookup yields CDR1 LGHDT and CDR2 YNNKEL (reference sequence). The V gene lost 3 bases and the J gene lost 0 bases, with 9 bases spanning the gap. The length of the CDR3 is 15 residues. CDR3 DNA sequence: TGTGCCAGCAGCCATGGGGGCGCCTCTGGAAACACCATATATTTT. It specifies CASSHGGASGNTIYF.